These 15 T cell receptor beta chains came from one sample sequenced in a study of OX40 agonist ivuxolimab in advanced cancers. TCRdb keeps only in-frame clones here, not all; method: immunoSEQ multiplex PCR. The table has some 16,000 clones, 70% to 90% seen once. The source material was CD4+ or CD8+ T cells sorted from blood, sampled in a trial of the OX40 agonist ivuxolimab. Receptors originate from an adult with an advanced solid tumor such as melanoma, head and neck, liver or kidney cancer.

The rearrangement uses TRBV11-3 and TRBJ2-6; 11 bases fit TRBD2. The J segment lost 0 bases and the V segment lost 5 bases, leaving 6 bases of the junction unmatched. This CDR3 region has 18 residues. CDR1 SGHNT and CDR2 YENEEA come from the germline V gene. The CDR3 DNA reads TGTGCCAGCAGCCCCGGTAGCGGGAGGGCCTCTGGGGCCAACGTCCTGACTTTC. Amino acid sequence: CASSPGSGRASGANVLTF.

The chain recombines TRBV2 with TRBJ2-6; D may be TRBD1 (5 bases). V was clipped by 4 bases and J by 0 bases, with 7 bases between them. There are 15 residues in the CDR3. Germline loops: CDR1 SNHLY, CDR2 FYNNEI. The CDR3 nucleotides are TGTGCCAGCAGTGGGGGCCACTCTGGGGCCAACGTCCTGACTTTC. Translated: CASSGGHSGANVLTF.

This clone has just one count. This chain links TRBV4-3 with TRBJ2-1, with TRBD1 matching 7 bases. The CDR3 spans 13 residues. With V trimmed by 2 bases and J by 10 bases, 5 bases remained unmatched. Germline lookup yields CDR1 LGHNA and CDR2 YSLEER. The CDR3 protein is CASSQTGVKEQFF. The DNA for the CDR3 is TGCGCCAGCAGCCAAACAGGGGTAAAGGAGCAGTTCTTC.

The V and J genes are TRBV5-4 and TRBJ2-3, with D uncertain. Trimming took off 1 base at V and 1 base at J, with 7 bases between the two ends. The CDR3 totals 14 residues. Germline loops: CDR1 SGHNT, CDR2 YYREEE (reference sequence). The CDR3 bases are TGTGCCAGCAGCTTGCGGACCGGCACAGATACGCAGTATTTT. Amino acids: CASSLRTGTDTQYF. The full variable domain, in which reference TRBV5-4 and TRBJ2-3 provide the parts outside the CDR3, is ETGVTQSPTHLIKTRGQQVTLRCSSQSGHNTVSWYQQALGQGPQFIFQYYREEENGRGNFPPRFSGLQFPNYSSELNVNALELDDSALYLCASSLRTGTDTQYFGPGTRLTVL.

This chain uses TRBV6-1 with TRBJ1-5, with D possibly being TRBD1 (5 bases). The germline V gene has CDR1 MNHNS and CDR2 SASEGT. Trimming left V 6 bases short and J 7 bases short, with 13 bases between. The length of the CDR3 is 13 residues. The CDR3 coding sequence is TGTGCCAGCAGGCATGGGGCTGGGCAGCCCCAGCATTTT. This sequence encodes CASRHGAGQPQHF.

In nucleotides, the CDR3 is TGTGCCAGCAGTACGGGACAAGGGAAATACATTCAGTACTTC. Its translation: CASSTGQGKYIQYF. This chain uses TRBV2 with TRBJ2-4, with TRBD1 as a possible D gene (6 bases). Trimming shortened V by 5 bases and J by 8 bases, and 16 bases separated the two germline ends. CDR1 is SNHLY and CDR2 is FYNNEI in the germline V gene. The CDR3 spans 14 residues.

This chain uses TRBV28 with TRBJ2-7; tentative D call: TRBD2 (6 bases). Trimming stripped 6 bases from V and 6 bases from J, with 15 bases between. The CDR3 contains 13 residues. Germline V gene data show CDR1 as MDHEN and CDR2 as SYDVKM. The DNA for the CDR3 is TGTGCCAGCAGGGGGGGAGTTTGGGGCGAGCAGTACTTC. Its protein is CASRGGVWGEQYF.

The chain couples TRBV18 to TRBJ2-2; D not resolved. The CDR3 totals 13 residues. Per germline, CDR1 KGHSH and CDR2 LQKENI. V was pared by 0 bases and J by 12 bases, with 11 bases between. The CDR3 reads CASSPPDRQKLFF. CDR3 nucleotides: TGTGCCAGCTCACCACCCGACCGGCAGAAGCTGTTTTTT.

V is TRBV11-2 and J is TRBJ2-1; 7 bases agree with TRBD2. Germline loops: CDR1 SGHAT, CDR2 FQNNGV. The CDR3 totals 15 residues. After removal of 5 bases from V and 3 bases from J, the junction contained 7 bases not matched to a gene. The CDR3 loop reads CASSGLTSSYNEQFF. In DNA form, the CDR3 reads TGTGCCAGCAGCGGATTGACTAGCAGCTACAATGAGCAGTTCTTC.

J is TRBJ2-7 and V is TRBV6-5; 7 bases are a match to TRBD1. The CDR3 consists of 12 residues. V lost 5 bases to trimming and J lost 6 bases; unmatched junction nucleotides: 4. Germline CDR1 MNHEY, CDR2 SVGAGI. CDR3 protein: CASSQTGSEQYF. Here the CDR3 DNA reads TGTGCCAGCAGTCAGACAGGGAGCGAGCAGTACTTC.

V is TRBV28 and J is TRBJ2-3; possible D gene TRBD1, 5 bases. The CDR3 loop spans 15 amino acids. Trimming removed 6 bases at V and 0 bases at J, with 13 bases between. The germline CDR1 and CDR2 sequences are MDHEN and SYDVKM. Here the CDR3 reads CASSRLTVSTDTQYF. In nucleotides, the CDR3 is TGTGCCAGCAGCCGTTTGACAGTTAGCACAGATACGCAGTATTTT.

In this sample, this clone turned up a few times. The chain is built from TRBV2 and TRBJ1-2; D not certain. V gave up 0 bases and J gave up 6 bases, with 11 bases separating them. Germline lookup yields CDR1 SNHLY and CDR2 FYNNEI. This CDR3 contains 14 residues. The CDR3: CASSEAGHLHGYTF. The DNA for the CDR3 is TGTGCCAGCAGTGAAGCGGGCCACCTACATGGCTACACCTTC.

This chain connects TRBV7-2 to TRBJ2-3; D ambiguous. Germline CDR1 is SGHTA and CDR2 is FQGNSA. Trimming took 5 bases from V and 2 from J, leaving 8 bases between them. This CDR3 contains 13 residues. The CDR3 DNA follows: TGTGCCAGCAGCCCATCGGCCACAGATACGCAGTATTTT. Protein product: CASSPSATDTQYF.

The chain links TRBV19 to TRBJ1-1, with D uncertain. The germline V gene has CDR1 LNHDA and CDR2 SQIVND (reference sequence). The CDR3 spans 15 residues. V lost 3 bases and J lost 1, with 12 bases in between. For the CDR3, the DNA is TGTGCCAGTAGTATCGACATGTTAAGGAACACTGAAGCTTTCTTT. Protein product: CASSIDMLRNTEAFF.

As concerns this clone: Germline and junction disagree at one end, which may indicate a read error. This chain links TRBV25-1 with TRBJ2-6; D might be TRBD1 (6 bases). Germline CDR1 reads MGHDK; CDR2 reads SYGVNS. The CDR3 runs to 16 residues. CDR3 bases: TGCGCCTGTATGGGGGCCCCTAGCTCTGGGGCCAACGTCCTGACTTTC. Translating gives CACMGAPSSGANVLTF.